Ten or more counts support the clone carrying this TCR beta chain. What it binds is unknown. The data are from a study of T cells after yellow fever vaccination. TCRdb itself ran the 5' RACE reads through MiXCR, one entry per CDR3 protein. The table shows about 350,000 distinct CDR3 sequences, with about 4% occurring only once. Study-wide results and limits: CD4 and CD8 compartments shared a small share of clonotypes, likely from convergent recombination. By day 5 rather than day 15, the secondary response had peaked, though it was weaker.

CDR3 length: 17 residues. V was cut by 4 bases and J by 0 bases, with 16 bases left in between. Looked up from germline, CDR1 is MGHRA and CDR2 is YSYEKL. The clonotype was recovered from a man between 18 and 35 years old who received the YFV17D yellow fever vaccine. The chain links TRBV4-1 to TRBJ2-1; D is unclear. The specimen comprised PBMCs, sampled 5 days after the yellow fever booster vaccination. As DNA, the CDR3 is TGCGCCAGCAGCCTGACCCCCTTCACTGTCTCCTACAATGAGCAGTTCTTC. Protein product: CASSLTPFTVSYNEQFF.